The sample holds a few counts of the clone carrying this T cell receptor (beta chain). What it binds is not known. The data were obtained in a study of shared clonotypes between healthy human individuals. Whole-study findings and limits: It was the few donors that limited the genetic and exposure-history diversity represented. Rarefaction curves obtained for sorted subsets showed sequencing incomplete despite large depth.

Method: immunoSEQ multiplex PCR; TCRdb's copy keeps in-frame clones and lacks some. The sample shows about 1 million clones, about 70% of them seen only once. The donors, all of them Caucasian adults, lived in Nashville, Tennessee. Germline CDR1 PRHDT, CDR2 FYEKMQ (reference sequence). The CDR3 runs to 15 residues. Unmatched junction bases numbered 5, after V lost 4 bases and J lost 4 bases. The sequence came from a man between 18 and 35 years old in good health. Sequencing was done on a sample of memory CD4+ T cells sorted from blood. The subset: CD45RA-negative fraction. The chain recombines TRBV13 with TRBJ2-7; TRBD2 agrees at 12 bases. The CDR3 is CASSSRLAGVYEQYF. The CDR3, as DNA: TGTGCCAGCAGCTCAAGACTAGCGGGAGTGTACGAGCAGTACTTC.